This record concerns one T cell receptor (beta chain) sequence. Its antigen is not identified. The V and J ends lost 5 bases and 8 bases respectively, with 18 bases between them. The CDR3 length is 14 residues. The record originates from a study of T cells in Graves' hyperthyroidism and ophthalmopathy. Patients were excluded because of uncontrolled infection, other autoimmune disease, pregnancy or lactation. Amplified TCR beta CDR3 regions derived from RNA transcripts. HTBI primers were used for first-round RT-PCR of the TCR CDR3. TCRdb re-called the multiplex PCR reads through MiXCR, storing one row per CDR3 protein. The table shows 550,000 to 650,000 distinct CDR3 sequences, with 14% occurring only once. Study outcomes and limitations: Researchers found most expanded thyroid clonotypes above 0.001 in blood as well. Ophthalmopathy prediction by the model preceded onset by a median about 6.3 months.

Material: blood. The chain uses TRBV12-3 or TRBV12-4 and TRBJ1-2; D might be TRBD1 (6 bases). The clonotype comes from a woman aged 30 to 39 with Graves' hyperthyroidism that later progressed to Graves' ophthalmopathy. CDR3 sequence reads: CASSSGGQAKGYTF. DNA of the CDR3: TGTGCCAGCAGTAGCGGGGGGCAAGCGAAGGGCTACACCTTC.